A selection of T cell receptor beta chains follows, all from one sample in a study of tumor-infiltrating lymphocytes in primary liver carcinoma. TCRdb analysed the multiplex PCR reads with MiXCR anew, one entry per CDR3 protein. This sample yields approximately 110,000 distinct CDR3 sequences, of which 50% to 80% are seen a single time; around 8.2% belongs to the top ten. What was sequenced was liver tumor tissue from sampling region 3. These receptors were taken from a woman aged 55 to 70 with primary liver carcinoma and hepatitis B virus infection. Each CDR3 is given with its conserved first and last residue. A D gene is named only where the DNA matches it firmly. Clone size is stated in some rows and not others, as once, few, many or a class when expanded.

v_call	d_call	clone_size	j_call	cdr3_aa	cdr3_nt
TRBV7-8	TRBD2	many	TRBJ2-3	CASSRLLAGSTDTQYF	TGTGCCAGCAGCCGCCTACTAGCGGGCAGCACAGATACGCAGTATTTT
TRBV11-2	-	-	TRBJ2-1	CAGSLERTNNEEFF	TGTGCCGGTAGCTTAGAACGGACGAACAATGAGGAGTTCTTC
TRBV11-2	TRBD2	-	TRBJ2-6	CASSSVLAPTFGANVLTF	TGTGCAAGCAGCTCAGTACTAGCGCCGACCTTTGGGGCCAACGTCCTGACTTTC
TRBV29-1	-	-	TRBJ2-7	CNVAGAAATYEQYF	TGCAACGTTGCGGGGGCAGCGGCAACATACGAGCAGTATTTC
TRBV7-9	TRBD2	-	TRBJ2-1	CASSSAFGLAGFYNEQFF	TGTGCCAGCAGCTCCGCATTCGGACTAGCGGGATTCTACAATGAGCAGTTCTTC
TRBV15	-	-	TRBJ1-5	CATSRDGSIAGNQPQHF	TGTGCCACCAGCAGAGATGGTTCCATAGCTGGCAATCAGCCCCAGCATTTT
TRBV5-1	-	-	TRBJ1-4	CASSLGGKKKLFF	TGCGCCAGCAGCTTAGGAGGGAAGAAAAAACTGTTTTTT
TRBV2	TRBD2	many	TRBJ2-1	CASIRGLAGVEQFF	TGTGCCAGCATAAGGGGACTAGCGGGAGTTGAGCAGTTCTTC
TRBV29-1	-	-	TRBJ1-1	CNIEDGNTEAFF	TGCAACATCGAGGACGGGAACACTGAAGCTTTCTTT
TRBV29-1	-	many	TRBJ2-3	CSVEDFRPPGTDTQYF	TGCAGCGTTGAAGATTTTCGGCCCCCGGGCACAGATACGCAGTATTTT
TRBV11-2	-	once	TRBJ2-7	CASSLASAWTEHYF	TGTGCCAGCAGCTTAGCCTCGGCATGGACCGAGCACTACTTC
TRBV11-2	-	many	TRBJ2-1	CASSLRPGTDTYNEQFF	TGTGCCAGCAGCTTACGACCCGGGACCGATACCTACAATGAGCAGTTCTTC
TRBV29-1	TRBD1	-	TRBJ1-2	CSVEGRSGGSGGYTF	TGCAGCGTTGAAGGTCGTTCAGGGGGCTCTGGTGGCTACACCTTC
TRBV19	TRBD2	few	TRBJ2-3	CASSGTSGSTDTQYF	TGTGCCAGTAGCGGGACTAGCGGGAGTACAGATACGCAGTATTTT
TRBV28	-	-	TRBJ2-1	CASSLTIGSPYNEQFF	TGTGCCAGCAGTTTAACGATCGGGAGCCCCTACAATGAGCAGTTCTTC
TRBV28	-	few	TRBJ2-5	CASSRPQGRRTQYF	TGTGCCAGCAGCCGCCCCCAGGGGAGACGGACCCAGTACTTC
TRBV7-2	-	-	TRBJ2-3	CASSLGRGPIDTQYF	TGTGCCAGCAGCCTAGGGCGCGGGCCCATAGATACGCAGTATTTT
TRBV5-1	TRBD2	-	TRBJ2-3	CASRLVAGAGDTQYF	TGCGCCAGCAGATTGGTAGCGGGAGCTGGAGATACGCAGTATTTT
TRBV6-5	TRBD1	many	TRBJ1-2	CASSQKPRGPGYGYTF	TGTGCCAGCAGCCAGAAACCCAGGGGGCCGGGATATGGCTACACCTTC
TRBV12-3/TRBV12-4	-	-	TRBJ1-3	CASSLWGARNTIYF	TGTGCCAGCAGTTTATGGGGTGCTCGAAACACCATATATTTT
TRBV6-5	-	-	TRBJ1-1	CASRRLAEASF	TGTGCCAGCAGGCGTTTGGCTGAAGCTTCCTTT
TRBV29-1	-	once	TRBJ1-2	CSVHDIPNYGYTF	TGCAGCGTTCATGACATCCCTAACTATGGCTACACCTTC
TRBV4-1	-	many	TRBJ1-3	CASSQDPGTSSGNTIYF	TGCGCCAGCAGCCAAGACCCCGGGACATCCTCTGGAAACACCATATATTTT
TRBV11-2	TRBD2	once	TRBJ2-5	CTNSYSRGSGRETQYF	TGTACCAACAGCTACTCCCGTGGTAGCGGGAGAGAGACTCAGTACTTC
TRBV10-2	-	-	TRBJ1-1	CASSDPAGGTEAFF	TGCGCCAGCAGTGACCCGGCGGGAGGCACTGAAGCTTTCTTT
TRBV7-9	-	-	TRBJ1-6	CAGSGGDGYNSPLHF	TGTGCCGGCAGCGGTGGGGACGGTTATAATTCACCCCTCCACTTT
TRBV4-2	-	-	TRBJ2-4	CASSQLSRTASKNIQYF	TGTGCCAGCAGCCAACTATCTCGGACAGCGAGCAAAAACATTCAGTACTTC
TRBV5-1	-	-	TRBJ2-5	CASSSDGWGTQYF	TGCGCCAGCAGCTCTGACGGATGGGGGACCCAGTACTTC
TRBV6-5	TRBD1	-	TRBJ1-1	CASRSGQGGLRTEAFF	TGTGCGAGCAGGTCAGGACAGGGTGGGCTTAGAACTGAAGCTTTCTTT
TRBV9	-	many	TRBJ2-3	CASSVAAESTDTQYF	TGTGCCAGCAGCGTAGCGGCGGAGAGCACAGATACGCAGTATTTT
TRBV6-1	-	many	TRBJ1-1	CASALNMNTEAFF	TGTGCCAGCGCGTTGAACATGAACACTGAAGCTTTCTTT
TRBV29-1	-	once	TRBJ2-3	CSVETLRQGGNTDTQYF	TGCAGCGTTGAAACCCTTCGACAGGGAGGTAACACAGATACGCAGTATTTT
TRBV12-5	-	many	TRBJ2-1	CASGLPARKEQFF	TGTGCTAGTGGTTTGCCGGCTAGGAAGGAGCAGTTCTTC
TRBV11-2	TRBD2	once	TRBJ2-1	CASSPLLAGSYNGQFF	TGTGCCAGCAGCCCTCTCCTAGCGGGATCTTACAATGGGCAGTTCTTC
TRBV28	-	many	TRBJ1-5	CASRRGRSNQPQHF	TGTGCCAGCAGAAGGGGACGTAGCAATCAGCCCCAGCATTTT
TRBV4-2	TRBD2	-	TRBJ2-5	CASSQTGTRNVPEIQCF	TGTGCCAGTAGCCAAACCGGGACTAGGAATGTCCCAGAGATCCAGTGCTTC
TRBV11-2	-	-	TRBJ2-6	CASSPGRFRTGSGANVLTF	TGTGCCAGCAGCCCGGGACGGTTCCGGACTGGCTCTGGGGCCAACGTCCTGACTTTC
TRBV11-2	TRBD2	once	TRBJ2-5	CASGRGSGRGQTQYF	TGTGCCAGCGGCCGAGGGAGCGGGAGAGGGCAGACCCAGTACTTC